The rows below give T cell receptor beta chains drawn from one sample of a study of blood T cell repertoires in COVID-19. Data came from immunoSEQ multiplex PCR; TCRdb stores just in-frame clones and leaves some out. This sample yields 120,000 or so clones, of which about four fifths are seen a single time; about 18% belongs to the top ten. Sequences were obtained from peripheral blood. All receptors come from a man aged 25-40 years with COVID-19, enrolled during active disease. Both conserved end residues are part of each CDR3. The D gene is left open where the match is weak. Clone size is given for some rows only: seen once, a few or many times, or a class if the clone is expanded.

j_call: TRBJ2-3; cdr3_length: 12; v_call: TRBV28; d_call: TRBD1; clone_size: .; cdr3_aa: CASSYEQGTQYF; cdr3_nt: TGTGCCAGCAGTTACGAACAGGGGACGCAGTATTTT
j_call: TRBJ2-1; cdr3_length: 17; v_call: TRBV19; d_call: .; clone_size: .; cdr3_aa: CASSIGPTSPYYNEQFF; cdr3_nt: TGTGCCAGTAGTATAGGGCCGACTAGTCCCTACTACAATGAGCAGTTCTTC
j_call: TRBJ2-3; cdr3_length: 16; v_call: TRBV28; d_call: TRBD2; clone_size: .; cdr3_aa: CASSFFSPSGTDTQYF; cdr3_nt: TGTGCCAGCAGTTTTTTTTCCCCTAGCGGGACAGATACGCAGTATTTT
j_call: TRBJ1-5; cdr3_length: 16; v_call: TRBV30; d_call: .; clone_size: .; cdr3_aa: CAWSAPSPRGNQPQHF; cdr3_nt: TGTGCCTGGAGTGCCCCCTCCCCCCGAGGCAATCAGCCCCAGCATTTT
j_call: TRBJ2-1; cdr3_length: 19; v_call: TRBV7-9; d_call: TRBD2; clone_size: .; cdr3_aa: CASGRGVWSGRAAGNEQFF; cdr3_nt: TGTGCCAGCGGACGGGGGGTGTGGAGCGGGAGGGCCGCTGGCAATGAGCAGTTCTTC
j_call: TRBJ2-7; cdr3_length: 14; v_call: TRBV19; d_call: TRBD1; clone_size: .; cdr3_aa: CASSIYSGTVEQYF; cdr3_nt: TGTGCCAGTAGTATCTATTCCGGGACAGTCGAGCAGTACTTC
j_call: TRBJ1-2; cdr3_length: 13; v_call: TRBV5-4; d_call: .; clone_size: .; cdr3_aa: CASSLRPGYGYTF; cdr3_nt: TGTGCCAGCAGCTTAAGGCCAGGGTATGGCTACACCTTC
j_call: TRBJ2-3; cdr3_length: 17; v_call: TRBV6-6; d_call: .; clone_size: .; cdr3_aa: CASSHPRGREVADTQYF; cdr3_nt: TGTGCCAGCAGTCACCCGCGTGGCAGGGAAGTCGCAGATACGCAGTATTTT
j_call: TRBJ2-6; cdr3_length: 18; v_call: TRBV21-1; d_call: .; clone_size: .; cdr3_aa: CASRHRAGRTCGANVLTF; cdr3_nt: TGTGCCAGCAGACACAGGGCAGGACGAACTTGTGGGGCCAACGTCCTGACTTTC
j_call: TRBJ2-1; cdr3_length: 16; v_call: TRBV5-1; d_call: TRBD2; clone_size: .; cdr3_aa: CASSEGDSGIYNEQFF; cdr3_nt: TGCGCCAGCAGCGAGGGCGATAGCGGGATTTACAATGAGCAGTTCTTC
j_call: TRBJ1-4; cdr3_length: 18; v_call: TRBV7-9; d_call: TRBD1; clone_size: .; cdr3_aa: CASSLEGRQGFSNEKLFF; cdr3_nt: TGTGCCAGCAGCTTAGAAGGCAGACAGGGATTCTCCAATGAAAAACTGTTTTTT
j_call: TRBJ2-3; cdr3_length: 15; v_call: TRBV29-1; d_call: TRBD1; clone_size: .; cdr3_aa: CSVVLALHRGDTQYF; cdr3_nt: TGCAGCGTTGTACTCGCACTCCACAGGGGAGATACGCAGTATTTT
j_call: TRBJ2-7; cdr3_length: 14; v_call: TRBV28; d_call: .; clone_size: .; cdr3_aa: CASSPRGSGYEQYF; cdr3_nt: TGTGCCAGCAGTCCCAGGGGATCGGGCTACGAGCAGTACTTC
j_call: TRBJ1-2; cdr3_length: 14; v_call: TRBV11-3; d_call: .; clone_size: .; cdr3_aa: CASSFTNDFYGYTF; cdr3_nt: TGTGCCAGCAGCTTTACCAACGACTTCTATGGCTACACCTTC
j_call: TRBJ2-7; cdr3_length: 15; v_call: TRBV14; d_call: .; clone_size: .; cdr3_aa: CASSQDEAMPYEQYF; cdr3_nt: TGTGCCAGCAGCCAAGATGAGGCCATGCCCTACGAGCAGTACTTC
j_call: TRBJ2-1; cdr3_length: 15; v_call: TRBV4-1; d_call: .; clone_size: once; cdr3_aa: CASSQGGTEYNEQFF; cdr3_nt: TGCGCCAGCAGCCAGGGCGGGACAGAATACAATGAGCAGTTCTTC
j_call: TRBJ2-3; cdr3_length: 16; v_call: TRBV4-2; d_call: TRBD2; clone_size: .; cdr3_aa: CASSQKSGGGTDTQYF; cdr3_nt: TGTGCCAGCAGCCAAAAAAGCGGGGGAGGCACAGATACGCAGTATTTT
j_call: TRBJ2-7; cdr3_length: 16; v_call: TRBV6-6; d_call: TRBD2; clone_size: .; cdr3_aa: CASSYPLAGGIEEQYF; cdr3_nt: TGTGCCAGCAGTTACCCACTAGCGGGGGGAATCGAAGAGCAGTACTTC
j_call: TRBJ1-5; cdr3_length: 15; v_call: TRBV4-3; d_call: TRBD1; clone_size: .; cdr3_aa: CASSLGTGKNQPQHF; cdr3_nt: TGCGCCAGCAGCCTGGGGACAGGGAAGAATCAGCCCCAGCATTTT
j_call: TRBJ1-6; cdr3_length: 14; v_call: TRBV7-2; d_call: .; clone_size: once; cdr3_aa: CASSQTVLDSPLHF; cdr3_nt: TGTGCCAGCAGCCAGACAGTGCTCGATTCACCCCTCCACTTT
j_call: TRBJ1-6; cdr3_length: 17; v_call: TRBV5-8; d_call: TRBD1; clone_size: .; cdr3_aa: CASSRDSTSSYNSPLHF; cdr3_nt: TGTGCCAGCAGCCGGGACAGTACCAGCTCCTATAATTCACCCCTCCACTTT
j_call: TRBJ2-2; cdr3_length: 16; v_call: TRBV18; d_call: TRBD2; clone_size: .; cdr3_aa: CASSMTSGGNTGELFF; cdr3_nt: TGTGCCAGCTCAATGACTAGCGGGGGGAACACCGGGGAGCTGTTTTTT
j_call: TRBJ2-7; cdr3_length: 14; v_call: TRBV28; d_call: TRBD2; clone_size: few; cdr3_aa: CASSSPGLASEQYF; cdr3_nt: TGTGCCAGCAGTTCACCGGGACTAGCAAGCGAGCAGTACTTC
j_call: TRBJ2-4; cdr3_length: 13; v_call: TRBV28; d_call: TRBD1; clone_size: .; cdr3_aa: CASSSDRGNIQYF; cdr3_nt: TGTGCCAGCAGTAGCGACAGGGGGAACATTCAGTACTTC
j_call: TRBJ2-1; cdr3_length: 17; v_call: TRBV7-9; d_call: .; clone_size: .; cdr3_aa: CASSLDGPRGSYNEQFF; cdr3_nt: TGTGCCAGCAGCTTAGATGGGCCTCGCGGGTCGTACAATGAGCAGTTCTTC
j_call: TRBJ1-4; cdr3_length: 16; v_call: TRBV6-1; d_call: TRBD1; clone_size: .; cdr3_aa: CASSDSSGTGDEKLFF; cdr3_nt: TGTGCCAGCAGTGATTCGTCCGGGACAGGGGATGAAAAACTGTTTTTT
j_call: TRBJ1-1; cdr3_length: 15; v_call: TRBV19; d_call: TRBD1; clone_size: .; cdr3_aa: CASSIDRGLDTEAFF; cdr3_nt: TGTGCCAGTAGTATCGACAGGGGGCTGGATACTGAAGCTTTCTTT
j_call: TRBJ2-7; cdr3_length: 12; v_call: TRBV30; d_call: TRBD2; clone_size: .; cdr3_aa: CAWNGEGHEQYF; cdr3_nt: TGTGCCTGGAACGGGGAGGGGCACGAGCAGTACTTC
j_call: TRBJ1-5; cdr3_length: 15; v_call: TRBV19; d_call: .; clone_size: .; cdr3_aa: CASSINPPRNQPQHF; cdr3_nt: TGTGCCAGTAGTATAAACCCCCCCAGAAATCAGCCCCAGCATTTT
j_call: TRBJ2-4; cdr3_length: 18; v_call: TRBV28; d_call: .; clone_size: .; cdr3_aa: CASSLAWGGHGVKNIQYF; cdr3_nt: TGTGCCAGCAGTCTGGCTTGGGGGGGGCACGGGGTCAAAAACATTCAGTACTTC
j_call: TRBJ2-5; cdr3_length: 18; v_call: TRBV10-3; d_call: TRBD2; clone_size: .; cdr3_aa: CAISEGGLAGGYQETQYF; cdr3_nt: TGTGCCATCAGTGAGGGAGGACTAGCGGGAGGGTACCAAGAGACCCAGTACTTC
j_call: TRBJ2-7; cdr3_length: 13; v_call: TRBV29-1; d_call: TRBD1; clone_size: .; cdr3_aa: CSVGQGRGDEQYF; cdr3_nt: TGCAGCGTTGGACAGGGTCGAGGTGACGAGCAGTACTTC
j_call: TRBJ1-1; cdr3_length: 15; v_call: TRBV28; d_call: .; clone_size: .; cdr3_aa: CASRPVGGLDTEAFF; cdr3_nt: TGTGCCAGCAGGCCCGTGGGGGGGCTCGACACTGAAGCTTTCTTT
j_call: TRBJ1-1; cdr3_length: 13; v_call: TRBV11-3; d_call: .; clone_size: .; cdr3_aa: CASSLNRYTEAFF; cdr3_nt: TGTGCCAGCAGCTTAAACAGATACACTGAAGCTTTCTTT
j_call: TRBJ2-4; cdr3_length: 16; v_call: TRBV11-2; d_call: .; clone_size: .; cdr3_aa: CASSLAGALAKNIQYF; cdr3_nt: TGTGCCAGCAGCTTGGCGGGGGCCCTAGCCAAAAACATTCAGTACTTC
j_call: TRBJ2-7; cdr3_length: 15; v_call: TRBV27; d_call: TRBD2; clone_size: .; cdr3_aa: CASSLGREVTYEQYF; cdr3_nt: TGTGCCAGCAGTTTAGGGCGGGAGGTTACCTACGAGCAGTACTTC
j_call: TRBJ1-6; cdr3_length: 15; v_call: TRBV7-2; d_call: .; clone_size: .; cdr3_aa: CATRGGSSYNSPLHF; cdr3_nt: TGTGCCACCCGAGGAGGGAGCTCCTATAATTCACCCCTCCACTTT
j_call: TRBJ1-2; cdr3_length: 13; v_call: TRBV7-9; d_call: .; clone_size: .; cdr3_aa: CASSSDRLYGYTF; cdr3_nt: TGTGCCAGCAGCTCAGACAGGCTTTATGGCTACACCTTC